Given below is one T cell receptor beta chain in context. Its antigen remains unidentified. The data were obtained in a study of shared clonotypes between healthy human individuals. Study outcomes and limitations: In contrast to clonotypes shared by all four donors, non-shared clonotypes had lower generation probabilities.

Original processing notes: Junction-only immunoSEQ sequences carried no quality scores, so filtering differed. Using immunoSEQ multiplex PCR, the repertoire was profiled, and TCRdb retains in-frame clones only, with some absent. V, J and clone size are those of that table, while D and trimming were read from the DNA. The table has roughly 1,500,000 clones, around 98% seen once; the top ten hold 0.4% to 0.45%. This CDR3 is built from 17 residues. V trimming: 5 bases; J trimming: 6 bases; junction bases outside the gene matches: 14. Looked up from germline, CDR1 is SEHNR and CDR2 is FQNEAQ (reference sequence). Every one of the donors was a Caucasian adult that lived in Nashville, Tennessee. CD45RA+ naive and CD45RA-negative memory subsets were separated from CD4+ cells.

Sequences were obtained from naive CD4+ T cells sorted from blood. Regarding subset: CD45RA+ positively selected. J is TRBJ2-3 and V is TRBV7-9; 10 bases fit TRBD2. The sequence derives from a man in his thirties or forties in good health. The DNA for the CDR3 is TGTGCCAGCAGCCCCTGGGGCCTAGCGGGAGCTCTGGATACGCAGTATTTT. It codes for CASSPWGLAGALDTQYF.